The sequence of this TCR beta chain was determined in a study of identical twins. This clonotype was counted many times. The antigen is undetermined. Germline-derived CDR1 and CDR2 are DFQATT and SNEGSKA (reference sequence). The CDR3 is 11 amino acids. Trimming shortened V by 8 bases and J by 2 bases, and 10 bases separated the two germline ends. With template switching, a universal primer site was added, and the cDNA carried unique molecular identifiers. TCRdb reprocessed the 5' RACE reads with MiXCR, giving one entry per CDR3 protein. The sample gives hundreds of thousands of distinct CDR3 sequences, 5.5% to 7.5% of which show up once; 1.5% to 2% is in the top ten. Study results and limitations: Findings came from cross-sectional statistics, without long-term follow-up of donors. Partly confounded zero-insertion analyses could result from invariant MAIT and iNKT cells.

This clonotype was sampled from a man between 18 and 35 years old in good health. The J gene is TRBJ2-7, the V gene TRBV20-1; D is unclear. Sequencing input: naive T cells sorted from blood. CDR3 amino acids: CSPKTAYEQYF. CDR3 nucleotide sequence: TGCAGTCCGAAGACGGCCTACGAGCAGTACTTC.